The following is a T cell receptor beta chain sequence with its context. The record originates from a study of blood T cell repertoires in COVID-19. Turning to the study itself: Spain, Italy and the United States supplied samples that represented acute and convalescent COVID-19. Sample material is recorded as cDNA or gDNA derived from T cells, B-cell-depleted T cells, or PBMCs.

Original methodology: Nucleated cell counts were estimated from reference gene primer amplification. Profiling relied on immunoSEQ multiplex PCR, and the TCRdb table lists in-frame clones only, not all of them. The DNA gave D and trimming, while V, J and clone size come from that table. Of 55,000 to 65,000 clones in the sample, around 90% were seen once. The sequenced sample was peripheral blood. The sequence derives from a human donor in a cohort sampled during active COVID-19.

The CDR3: CASSLRPGQGIGNTIYF. The CDR3 nucleotides read TGTGCCAGCAGCTTGCGGCCGGGACAGGGAATTGGAAACACCATATATTTT. The chain combines TRBV7-6 with TRBJ1-3, with 9 bases lining up with TRBD1. CDR3 length: 17 residues. The V and J ends lost 3 bases and 3 bases, in that order; junction bases with no gene match: 9. Germline assignment: CDR1 SGHVS and CDR2 FNYEAQ.